The TCR beta chain described here comes from a study of T cell responses to AZD1222 COVID-19 vaccine. Generated by immunoSEQ multiplex PCR, the TCRdb table keeps only in-frame clones and is missing some. The sample includes some 150,000 clones, just over 90% of them seen just once. Germline V gives CDR1 SEHNR, CDR2 FQNEAQ (reference sequence). The CDR3 contains 15 residues. The germline V and J ends were trimmed by 1 base and 0 bases, with 10 bases remaining between them. This chain uses TRBV7-9 with TRBJ2-7, with a tentative D call TRBD1 (6 bases). Material: peripheral blood, obtained on day 0 of AZD1222 vaccination. The clonotype originates from an adult in good health. The CDR3 is CASSLVLDSSYEQYF. Written as DNA, the CDR3 is TGTGCCAGCAGCTTAGTTTTGGACAGCTCCTACGAGCAGTACTTC.